Below, 15 T cell receptor beta chains from the same sample are listed, as sequenced in a study of T cell responses to AZD1222 COVID-19 vaccine. The data were produced by immunoSEQ multiplex PCR, yet TCRdb's version contains in-frame clones alone and is incomplete. This table has around 77,000 clones, roughly 91% appearing once. Specimen: peripheral blood, collected on day 0 of AZD1222 vaccination. These receptors were taken from an adult in good health.

This clone occurred once. The V call is TRBV5-4, the J call TRBJ1-2; 9 bases agree with TRBD1. The CDR3 is made up of 13 amino acids. The V gene end was trimmed by 4 bases and the J gene end by 7 bases; junction bases not matched to a gene: 5. Germline V gene lookup returns CDR1 SGHNT and CDR2 YYREEE (reference sequence). The CDR3 protein is CASSEQGALGYTF. The DNA of the CDR3 is TGTGCCAGCAGCGAACAGGGGGCGCTTGGCTACACCTTC. Drawing the rest from reference TRBV5-4 and TRBJ1-2, the complete variable domain is ETGVTQSPTHLIKTRGQQVTLRCSSQSGHNTVSWYQQALGQGPQFIFQYYREEENGRGNFPPRFSGLQFPNYSSELNVNALELDDSALYLCASSEQGALGYTFGSGTRLTVV.

The rearrangement links TRBV9 to TRBJ2-3; perhaps TRBD2 as D (5 bases). Per germline, CDR1 SGDLS and CDR2 YYNGEE. The V end was cut by 3 bases, the J end by 5 bases, with 16 bases between. The CDR3 totals 15 residues. The DNA for the CDR3 is TGTGCCAGCAGCGCCCCTAGCCCCGAGAAAGATACGCAGTATTTT. It encodes CASSAPSPEKDTQYF. The variable domain in full, with the rest retrieved from reference TRBV9 and TRBJ2-3, is DSGVTQTPKHLITATGQRVTLRCSPRSGDLSVYWYQQSLDQGLQFLIQYYNGEERAKGNILERFSAQQFPDLHSELNLSSLELGDSALYFCASSAPSPEKDTQYFGPGTRLTVL.

The V and J genes are TRBV5-6 and TRBJ1-2, with D perhaps TRBD1 (6 bases). The ends were cut back, 3 bases at V and 1 base at J, with 13 bases in the middle. This CDR3 has 15 residues. From germline, CDR1 is SGHDT and CDR2 YYEEEE. The CDR3 protein is CASSWGATINYGYTF. CDR3 DNA sequence: TGTGCCAGCAGCTGGGGGGCCACGATTAACTATGGCTACACCTTC. Variable domain in full (rest from reference TRBV5-6 and TRBJ1-2): DAGVTQSPTHLIKTRGQQVTLRCSPKSGHDTVSWYQQALGQGPQFIFQYYEEEERQRGNFPDRFSGHQFPNYSSELNVNALLLGDSALYLCASSWGATINYGYTFGSGTRLTVV.

This clone has just a few counts. The chain recombines TRBV19 with TRBJ1-2, with D possibly being TRBD1 (6 bases). Per the germline V gene, CDR1 is LNHDA and CDR2 is SQIVND (reference sequence). V lost 4 bases and J lost 1, with 7 bases in between. This CDR3 has 13 residues. The CDR3 DNA follows: TGTGCCAGTAGTAGGGGGCTTAACTATGGCTACACCTTC. As protein: CASSRGLNYGYTF. The variable domain in full, completed from reference TRBV19 and TRBJ1-2, reads DGGITQSPKYLFRKEGQNVTLSCEQNLNHDAMYWYRQDPGQGLRLIYYSQIVNDFQKGDIAEGYSVSREKKESFPLTVTSAQKNPTAFYLCASSRGLNYGYTFGSGTRLTVV.

The V gene is TRBV7-2, the J gene TRBJ2-3; 8 nucleotides match TRBD2. With V trimmed by 1 base and J by 2 bases, 5 bases remained unmatched. CDR3 length: 16 residues. Germline V gene lookup returns CDR1 SGHTA and CDR2 FQGNSA. CDR3 coding DNA: TGTGCCAGCAGCTTAGTTGCGGGGGGCCTCACAGATACGCAGTATTTT. It codes for CASSLVAGGLTDTQYF. The whole variable domain, remainder taken from reference TRBV7-2 and TRBJ2-3, is GAGVSQSPSNKVTEKGKDVELRCDPISGHTALYWYRQSLGQGLEFLIYFQGNSAPDKSGLPSDRFSAERTGGSVSTLTIQRTQQEDSAVYLCASSLVAGGLTDTQYFGPGTRLTVL.

V is TRBV10-2 and J is TRBJ2-7, with 8 bases fitting TRBD2. Germline trimming cut 8 bases from V and 1 base from J; bases unmatched to any gene: 10. Germline V gives CDR1 WSHSY, CDR2 SAAADI. This CDR3 contains 15 residues. The CDR3: CASGSPGTRSYEQYF. In DNA, the CDR3 is TGCGCCAGCGGATCACCCGGGACTAGGTCCTACGAGCAGTACTTC.

The V gene is TRBV19, the J gene TRBJ1-1; D is undetermined. Germline V gene sequence: CDR1 LNHDA, CDR2 SQIVND (reference sequence). The CDR3 has 14 residues. V gave up 6 bases and J gave up 3 bases, with 14 bases separating them. CDR3 in DNA: TGTGCCAGTAGCCCCGTTAGTACCCACACTGAAGCTTTCTTT. Translated, it gives CASSPVSTHTEAFF.

This chain uses TRBV28 with TRBJ2-3, with D perhaps TRBD2 (5 bases). Trimming pared 5 bases from V and 1 base from J, leaving 13 bases between. Germline-derived CDR1 and CDR2 are MDHEN and SYDVKM. The CDR3 is made up of 15 amino acids. The CDR3 DNA reads as TGTGCCAGCAGTCTAGAGCGGAGGCGCACAGATACGCAGTATTTT. Translating gives CASSLERRRTDTQYF. Based on the CDR3 plus reference TRBV28 and TRBJ2-3, the full variable domain is DVKVTQSSRYLVKRTGEKVFLECVQDMDHENMFWYRQDPGLGLRLIYFSYDVKMKEKGDIPEGYSVSREKKERFSLILESASTNQTSMYLCASSLERRRTDTQYFGPGTRLTVL.

The genes are TRBV7-2 and TRBJ1-2; a possible D gene is TRBD1 (5 bases). Germline CDR1 is SGHTA and CDR2 is FQGNSA. The CDR3 is 15 amino acids. Trimming took off 9 bases at V and 1 base at J, with 18 bases between the two ends. The CDR3 loop is CAREGSPPINYGYTF. As DNA, the CDR3 is TGTGCCAGGGAGGGGTCTCCCCCCATTAACTATGGCTACACCTTC.

The J gene is TRBJ1-2, the V gene TRBV4-1; tentatively, D is TRBD1 (5 bases). CDR1 and CDR2 (germline): MGHRA, YSYEKL. V was trimmed by 3 bases and J by 5 bases, leaving 16 bases between them. This CDR3 has 15 amino acids. The CDR3 bases are TGCGCCAGCAGCCATCCACCCCAGGGAACATATGGCTACACCTTC. This gives the protein CASSHPPQGTYGYTF.

The chain combines TRBV27 with TRBJ2-3, with 11 positions matching TRBD2. This CDR3 spans 16 amino acids. Germline V gives CDR1 MNHEY, CDR2 SMNVEV (reference sequence). The junction had 7 bases not matched to a gene; V was cut back by 5 bases and J by 3 bases. CDR3 protein: CASSHFVAGGTDTQYF. DNA for the CDR3: TGTGCCAGCAGTCATTTCGTAGCGGGGGGGACAGATACGCAGTATTTT.

The rearrangement links TRBV6-2 or TRBV6-3 to TRBJ1-2; TRBD1 might be the D (5 bases). The CDR3 extends over 14 amino acids. V lost 6 bases, J lost 4 bases, and 15 bases lay in between. CDR1 is MNHEY, CDR2 SVGEGT, per germline. In DNA form, the CDR3 reads TGTGCCAGCAGCAATGGGGGTGGTGGCTATGGCTACACCTTC. Translation gives CASSNGGGGYGYTF.

This sequence joins TRBV5-5 and TRBJ2-3, with 7 bases matching TRBD1. V lost 4 bases to trimming and J lost 3 bases; unmatched junction nucleotides: 14. CDR3 size: 17 residues. Germline V gives CDR1 SGHKS, CDR2 YYEKEE (reference sequence). The CDR3 protein is CASSHGTVQRGTDTQYF. The CDR3 coding sequence is TGTGCCAGCAGCCACGGGACAGTTCAAAGGGGGACAGATACGCAGTATTTT. Drawing the rest from reference TRBV5-5 and TRBJ2-3, the complete variable domain is DAGVTQSPTHLIKTRGQQVTLRCSPISGHKSVSWYQQVLGQGPQFIFQYYEKEERGRGNFPDRFSARQFPNYSSELNVNALLLGDSALYLCASSHGTVQRGTDTQYFGPGTRLTVL.

The chain is built from TRBV27 and TRBJ1-2, with a tentative D call TRBD1 (6 bases). Looked up from germline, CDR1 is MNHEY and CDR2 is SMNVEV (reference sequence). The CDR3 is 13 amino acids. Trimming stripped 8 bases from V and 6 bases from J, with 16 bases between. The CDR3 bases are TGTGCCAGCGGGACACTCGCCCTCGATGGCTACACCTTC. This codes for CASGTLALDGYTF.

This clone appeared a few times. V and J are TRBV7-2 and TRBJ2-3, with D possibly matching TRBD2 (6 bases). The CDR3 is 16 residues long. With 4 bases removed from V and 3 bases from J, the gap between germline ends came to 17 bases. Germline values: CDR1 SGHTA, CDR2 FQGNSA. The CDR3 protein is CASSSTGSTGTDTQYF. The CDR3, as DNA: TGTGCCAGCAGCTCTACCGGGAGTACGGGAACAGATACGCAGTATTTT.